The sequence of this T cell receptor beta chain was determined in a study of lymphopenia after photon versus proton radiotherapy. General study points: Oligoclonal CD8+ Temra expansion after nadir drove photon patients' diversity drop. Proton therapy kept repertoires fairly stable, unlike photons, which gained effector/memory cells. Authors raise, but do not show, better survival with proton therapy.

Assay: immunoSEQ multiplex PCR; the TCRdb copy retains only in-frame clones and omits some. This sample has about 20,000 clones; more than 85% occur once, and the top ten carry 9% to 10%. Points on this clone: Its antigen is unknown.

CDR3 length: 14 amino acids. Germline CDR1 reads LGHNT; CDR2 reads FRNRAP. The V and J ends lost 7 bases and 6 bases, in that order; junction bases with no gene match: 5. V gene TRBV12-5 combines with J gene TRBJ2-1; TRBD2 agrees at 11 bases. The specimen was peripheral blood, collected from a patient treated with proton-based radiotherapy. The sequence was obtained from a man aged 70-80 years with pancreatic cancer. CDR3 protein: CASEVAGGRNEQFF. The CDR3 DNA sequence: TGTGCTAGTGAGGTAGCGGGGGGGCGCAATGAGCAGTTCTTC.